A selection of T cell receptor beta chains follows, all from one sample in a study of vaccination and CD4 T cells after COVID-19. MiXCR, applied by TCRdb to the PCR reads, yields one record per CDR3 protein. Here the sample spans more than 20,000 distinct CDR3 sequences, about 30% being singletons. These receptors have no known antigen. Specimen: CD4+ T cells from blood, cultured in vitro, collected about 7 months after SARS-CoV-2 vaccination. The receptor source for this set is a human donor who had recovered from COVID-19. Both conserved end residues are part of each CDR3. Each record gives: CDR3 DNA, CDR3 protein, J gene, clone size, D gene, V gene. D genes are given only for firm matches. Clone size is stated in some rows and not others, as once, few, many or a class when expanded.

CDR3 DNA: TGTGCCAGCAAGGACAGGGGGCTTAGCACAGATACGCAGTATTTT
CDR3 protein: CASKDRGLSTDTQYF
J gene: TRBJ2-3
clone size: .
D gene: TRBD1
V gene: TRBV6-4

CDR3 DNA: TGTGCCAGTGGGACTAGCGGGAGGCCCGGGGAGCTGTTTTTT
CDR3 protein: CASGTSGRPGELFF
J gene: TRBJ2-2
clone size: .
D gene: TRBD2
V gene: TRBV6-1

CDR3 DNA: TGTGCCAGCAGTTACCGGAGCTGGGGCCAGTCACCCCTCCACTTT
CDR3 protein: CASSYRSWGQSPLHF
J gene: TRBJ1-6
clone size: few
D gene: .
V gene: TRBV6-5

CDR3 DNA: TGTGCCAGCAGGAAAGGGACTAGCGGGGGCACAGATACGCAGTATTTT
CDR3 protein: CASRKGTSGGTDTQYF
J gene: TRBJ2-3
clone size: few
D gene: TRBD2
V gene: TRBV7-3

CDR3 DNA: TGTGCCAGCATACCCCAGGCAGGGGGAACCTACGAGCAGTACTTC
CDR3 protein: CASIPQAGGTYEQYF
J gene: TRBJ2-7
clone size: .
D gene: TRBD1
V gene: TRBV7-2

CDR3 DNA: TGTGCCAGCAGCTCCCTAGCGGGAAGGGAGACCCAGTACTTC
CDR3 protein: CASSSLAGRETQYF
J gene: TRBJ2-5
clone size: few
D gene: TRBD2
V gene: TRBV7-2

CDR3 DNA: TGTGCCAGCAGTTTTACGGGGGGCGCCTCCTACGAGCAGTACTTC
CDR3 protein: CASSFTGGASYEQYF
J gene: TRBJ2-7
clone size: .
D gene: .
V gene: TRBV28

CDR3 DNA: TGTGCCAGCAGCCGATCGGGGACTAGCGGGGGGGCCTACGAGCAGTACTTC
CDR3 protein: CASSRSGTSGGAYEQYF
J gene: TRBJ2-7
clone size: few
D gene: TRBD2
V gene: TRBV6-1

CDR3 DNA: TGTGCCACCAGCAGAGCGCTTAACTATGGCTACACCTTC
CDR3 protein: CATSRALNYGYTF
J gene: TRBJ1-2
clone size: .
D gene: .
V gene: TRBV15

CDR3 DNA: TGTGCCAGCGTTGGGGACAGGGGAGAGACCCAGTACTTC
CDR3 protein: CASVGDRGETQYF
J gene: TRBJ2-5
clone size: few
D gene: TRBD1
V gene: TRBV2

CDR3 DNA: TGTGCCAGCAGTCCCGCAGGGTTTCTCGAGCCCCAGCATTTT
CDR3 protein: CASSPAGFLEPQHF
J gene: TRBJ1-5
clone size: few
D gene: .
V gene: TRBV6-1

CDR3 DNA: TGTGCCAGCAGCTTAAGAGGGGGGGCAGCGTTCTTC
CDR3 protein: CASSLRGGAAFF
J gene: TRBJ2-1
clone size: .
D gene: .
V gene: TRBV7-3

CDR3 DNA: TGTGCCAGCAGTAGGACAGGCATATACTCTGGGGCCAACGTCCTGACTTTC
CDR3 protein: CASSRTGIYSGANVLTF
J gene: TRBJ2-6
clone size: .
D gene: TRBD1
V gene: TRBV28

CDR3 DNA: TGTGCCAGCAGCTTTGTAGGGGGGGATTCACCCCTCCACTTT
CDR3 protein: CASSFVGGDSPLHF
J gene: TRBJ1-6
clone size: .
D gene: .
V gene: TRBV7-2

CDR3 DNA: TGTGCCACCAGTCTTAGGGACAGATTGATGTGGCAGTACTTC
CDR3 protein: CATSLRDRLMWQYF
J gene: TRBJ2-7
clone size: few
D gene: TRBD1
V gene: TRBV24-1

CDR3 DNA: TGTGCCATCAGTGAGTCTGCGGGGTTTCGGACTGAAGCTTTCTTT
CDR3 protein: CAISESAGFRTEAFF
J gene: TRBJ1-1
clone size: .
D gene: .
V gene: TRBV10-3